Listed below are T cell receptor beta chains from one sample, sequenced in a study of graft-versus-host responses after intestinal transplantation. These receptors have no known antigen. This table comes from immunoSEQ multiplex PCR, and its TCRdb copy is limited to in-frame clones, with some not included. The sample shows under 100,000 clones, approximately 92% of them seen only once. Specimen: unstimulated CD8+ T cells sorted from spleen or lymph node cells, collected before transplant. The receptor source for this set is a human donor who was the organ donor for an intestinal transplant. CDR3s include the opening cysteine and the closing phenylalanine or tryptophan. The D gene is left open where the match is weak. Where a row states a size, it is once, few, many or the class of an expanded clone; other rows omit it.

size: NA; D: TRBD2; J: TRBJ2-7; V: TRBV5-6; CDR3: CASTMGGTEQYF; DNA: TGTGCCAGCACCATGGGGGGGACCGAGCAGTACTTC
size: few; D: NA; J: TRBJ1-1; V: TRBV25-1; CDR3: CASRLGGYTEAFF; DNA: TGTGCCAGCCGCCTAGGGGGTTACACTGAAGCTTTCTTT
size: NA; D: NA; J: TRBJ2-1; V: TRBV19; CDR3: CASSAGMGTGVHNEQFF; DNA: TGTGCCAGTTCTGCCGGGATGGGGACGGGAGTTCACAATGAGCAGTTCTTC
size: NA; D: NA; J: TRBJ1-2; V: TRBV19; CDR3: CASSIGPGFYGYTF; DNA: TGTGCCAGTAGTATAGGGCCAGGCTTCTATGGCTACACCTTC
size: NA; D: TRBD1; J: TRBJ1-1; V: TRBV9; CDR3: CASSVAGGENQAFF; DNA: TGTGCCAGCAGCGTAGCAGGGGGCGAGAACCAAGCTTTCTTT
size: NA; D: TRBD1; J: TRBJ2-3; V: TRBV7-9; CDR3: CASSLISWTGDPDTQYF; DNA: TGTGCCAGCAGCTTAATTTCTTGGACAGGGGACCCAGATACGCAGTATTTT
size: few; D: NA; J: TRBJ1-1; V: TRBV5-1; CDR3: CASSAGPRAFF; DNA: TGCGCCAGCAGCGCGGGACCGCGTGCTTTCTTT
size: NA; D: TRBD2; J: TRBJ2-3; V: TRBV7-3; CDR3: CASALAGGPDTQYF; DNA: TGTGCCAGCGCATTAGCGGGGGGGCCAGATACGCAGTATTTT
size: NA; D: NA; J: TRBJ1-5; V: TRBV5-1; CDR3: CASSPTPRRNQPQHF; DNA: TGCGCCAGCAGCCCCACCCCGCGGAGGAATCAGCCCCAGCATTTT
size: NA; D: TRBD2; J: TRBJ2-3; V: TRBV27; CDR3: CASSFWEGPTDTQYF; DNA: TGTGCCAGCAGTTTTTGGGAGGGCCCTACAGATACGCAGTATTTT
size: NA; D: TRBD1; J: TRBJ1-1; V: TRBV7-9; CDR3: CASSYGTGGTEAFF; DNA: TGTGCCAGCAGCTACGGGACAGGGGGCACTGAAGCTTTCTTT
size: NA; D: TRBD1; J: TRBJ2-7; V: TRBV27; CDR3: CASSPGPGQGFYEQYF; DNA: TGTGCCAGCAGTCCCGGTCCGGGACAGGGTTTCTACGAGCAGTACTTC
size: NA; D: NA; J: TRBJ2-2; V: TRBV7-2; CDR3: CASGRLPDGVNKWTGELFF; DNA: TGTGCCAGCGGCAGACTACCGGACGGCGTTAATAAGTGGACCGGGGAGCTGTTTTTT
size: NA; D: NA; J: TRBJ1-5; V: TRBV5-1; CDR3: CASSLDLSLNQPQHF; DNA: TGCGCCAGCAGCTTGGATCTTTCTCTCAATCAGCCCCAGCATTTT
size: NA; D: TRBD2; J: TRBJ2-1; V: TRBV7-2; CDR3: CASSLGASGYNEQFF; DNA: TGTGCCAGCAGCTTAGGGGCTAGCGGTTACAATGAGCAGTTCTTC
size: NA; D: TRBD2; J: TRBJ2-2; V: TRBV19; CDR3: CASSISGGSTGELFF; DNA: TGTGCCAGTAGTATCTCCGGGGGGAGCACCGGGGAGCTGTTTTTT
size: NA; D: TRBD1; J: TRBJ1-5; V: TRBV19; CDR3: CASSYRGAINQPQHF; DNA: TGTGCCAGTAGTTACAGGGGGGCAATCAATCAGCCCCAGCATTTT
size: NA; D: NA; J: TRBJ1-1; V: TRBV4-1; CDR3: CASSQSVNTEAFF; DNA: TGCGCCAGCAGCCAATCCGTGAACACTGAAGCTTTCTTT
size: NA; D: NA; J: TRBJ2-7; V: TRBV7-9; CDR3: CASSPPQLNEQYF; DNA: TGTGCCAGCAGCCCTCCTCAGTTGAACGAGCAGTACTTC
size: NA; D: TRBD1; J: TRBJ1-4; V: TRBV7-9; CDR3: CASSPPGQGTAFPEKLFF; DNA: TGTGCCAGCAGCCCCCCGGGACAGGGGACCGCTTTTCCTGAAAAACTGTTTTTT
size: NA; D: NA; J: TRBJ1-2; V: TRBV9; CDR3: CASSFSESSGYTF; DNA: TGTGCCAGCAGTTTTTCCGAGTCTAGCGGCTACACCTTC
size: NA; D: TRBD2; J: TRBJ2-1; V: TRBV15; CDR3: CATSGNRGGRYNEQFF; DNA: TGTGCCACCAGCGGAAACCGGGGGGGCCGGTACAATGAGCAGTTCTTC
size: NA; D: NA; J: TRBJ2-1; V: TRBV5-1; CDR3: CASSSIGGDDEQFF; DNA: TGCGCCAGCAGCTCTATCGGGGGTGACGATGAGCAGTTCTTC
size: NA; D: TRBD1; J: TRBJ2-7; V: TRBV28; CDR3: CASSLCSIGQGAPLRNSYEQYF; DNA: TGTGCCAGCAGTTTATGCTCCATCGGACAGGGGGCTCCCTTGCGGAACTCCTACGAGCAGTACTTC
size: NA; D: NA; J: TRBJ2-4; V: TRBV9; CDR3: CASSGAHRDLPNIQYF; DNA: TGTGCCAGCAGCGGGGCTCACAGGGATCTACCAAACATTCAGTACTTC
size: NA; D: NA; J: TRBJ1-5; V: TRBV6-5; CDR3: CASKVGVGQPQHF; DNA: TGTGCCAGCAAGGTAGGGGTTGGGCAGCCCCAGCATTTT
size: NA; D: TRBD1; J: TRBJ2-7; V: TRBV6-6; CDR3: CASSARDRDYEQYF; DNA: TGTGCCAGCAGTGCCCGGGACAGGGACTACGAGCAGTACTTC
size: NA; D: NA; J: TRBJ1-1; V: TRBV9; CDR3: CASSVEPGGMNTEAFF; DNA: TGTGCCAGCAGCGTAGAGCCGGGGGGGATGAACACTGAAGCTTTCTTT
size: NA; D: TRBD2; J: TRBJ2-3; V: TRBV7-9; CDR3: CASSYYLAGVSADTQYF; DNA: TGTGCCAGCAGCTACTATTTAGCGGGAGTATCCGCAGATACGCAGTATTTT